These 16 T cell receptor beta chains originate from one sample sequenced in a study of cytomegalovirus exposure and HLA in healthy donors. Amplification used 60 Vbeta primers and 13 Jbeta primers. The protocol was immunoSEQ multiplex PCR, while the TCRdb copy is restricted to in-frame clones and leaves out a portion. The table records around 200,000 clones, about 62% of them present only once. The sequenced material came from PBMCs. The receptors stem from a man aged 40-55 years in good health and CMV-seronegative.

This clone was observed a handful of times. The rearrangement uses TRBV5-6 and TRBJ1-6; D possibly corresponds to TRBD1 (6 bases). Trimming shortened V by 4 bases and J by 7 bases, and 12 bases separated the two germline ends. The CDR3 has 14 residues. The germline CDR1 and CDR2 sequences are SGHDT and YYEEEE. The CDR3 spells CASSGQGRNSPLHF. The DNA for the CDR3 is TGTGCCAGCAGCGGGCAGGGGCGGAATTCACCCCTCCACTTT.

J is TRBJ2-2 and V is TRBV5-6; D perhaps matches TRBD1 (6 bases). Trimming removed 3 bases at V and 5 bases at J, with 14 bases between. The CDR3 loop spans 15 amino acids. Per the germline V gene, CDR1 is SGHDT and CDR2 is YYEEEE. This CDR3 is CASSYGQLSTGELFF. DNA for the CDR3: TGTGCCAGCAGCTACGGACAGTTGTCGACCGGGGAGCTGTTTTTT.

The chain couples TRBV19 to TRBJ1-5; 7 bases are a match to TRBD1. With V trimmed by 3 bases and J by 1 base, 3 bases remained unmatched. Germline lookup yields CDR1 LNHDA and CDR2 SQIVND (reference sequence). CDR3 size: 15 residues. CDR3 sequence reads: CASSMGQRSNQPQHF. The CDR3 nucleotides read TGTGCCAGTAGTATGGGACAGAGGAGCAATCAGCCCCAGCATTTT.

The sample holds many counts of this clone. The chain joins TRBV7-2 to TRBJ2-7; 7 bases match TRBD1. Trimming at V came to 2 bases and at J to 6 bases, leaving 7 bases not matched to a gene. Per germline, CDR1 SGHTA and CDR2 FQGNSA. The length of the CDR3 is 14 residues. The CDR3 coding sequence is TGTGCCAGCAGCTTAACAGGGGACCCCCTCGAGCAGTACTTC. Its protein product is CASSLTGDPLEQYF.

The rearrangement links TRBV7-8 to TRBJ2-1; perhaps TRBD1 as D (5 bases). Trimming left V 6 bases short and J 3 bases short, with 18 bases between. The CDR3 contains 16 residues. CDR1 and CDR2 from the germline V gene are SGHVS and FQNEAQ. CDR3 bases: TGTGCCAGCAGACCTCTCGACAGTGCCTTCTACAATGAGCAGTTCTTC. Translating it yields CASRPLDSAFYNEQFF.

The chain carries TRBV18 and TRBJ2-7, with D possibly matching TRBD1 (5 bases). Germline V gives CDR1 KGHSH, CDR2 LQKENI. With 3 bases removed from V and 1 base from J, the gap between germline ends came to 10 bases. The CDR3 sequence is 14 residues long. The CDR3: CASSPETESYEQYF. The CDR3 bases are TGTGCCAGCTCACCTGAGACAGAGTCCTACGAGCAGTACTTC.

This clone appeared a few times. The V gene is TRBV19, the J gene TRBJ1-2, with unresolved D. Germline CDR1 and CDR2: LNHDA and SQIVND (reference sequence). The CDR3 spans 15 residues. V was shortened by 3 bases and J by 4 bases, with 15 bases between the two germline ends. Written as DNA, the CDR3 is TGTGCCAGTAGTATCCAAAGCAGCCAGGTCTATGGCTACACCTTC. Translated: CASSIQSSQVYGYTF.

This chain uses TRBV30 with TRBJ2-3; TRBD2 aligns across 13 bases. Germline CDR1 reads GTSNPN; CDR2 reads SVGIG (reference sequence). The CDR3 length is 15 residues. Trimming at V came to 3 bases and at J to 6 bases, leaving 6 bases not matched to a gene. The CDR3 region is CAWRPLAGGVDTQYF. The CDR3 DNA reads TGTGCCTGGAGGCCACTAGCGGGGGGGGTGGATACGCAGTATTTT.

The V and J genes are TRBV6-6 and TRBJ2-7, with D perhaps matching TRBD2 (6 bases). This CDR3 spans 13 amino acids. The germline V gene has CDR1 MNHNY and CDR2 SVGAGI (reference sequence). The ends were cut back, 2 bases at V and 3 bases at J, with 8 bases in the middle. The CDR3 loop is CASSYRLGYEQYF. CDR3 bases: TGTGCCAGCAGTTACAGACTAGGCTACGAGCAGTACTTC.

V gene TRBV18 combines with J gene TRBJ2-7; 9 bases line up with TRBD1. CDR1 KGHSH and CDR2 LQKENI come from the germline V gene. This CDR3 has 16 residues. The trim removed 3 bases at V and 0 bases at J, leaving 6 bases unmatched. The CDR3 sequence is CASSPTSGQGSYEQYF. CDR3 coding DNA: TGTGCCAGCTCACCCACTTCGGGACAGGGCTCCTACGAGCAGTACTTC.

This clone was detected only a few times. One junction end does not reproduce the germline sequence, and a read error may be involved. This CDR3 reads CSSSLARGLADSYNEQFF. As DNA, the CDR3 is TGTTCCAGCAGCTTAGCGCGGGGACTAGCGGACTCCTACAATGAGCAGTTCTTC. The chain joins TRBV7-9 to TRBJ2-1; TRBD2 agrees at 11 bases. The CDR3 consists of 18 residues. Germline V CDR1 and CDR2: SEHNR, FQNEAQ (reference sequence).

The V gene is TRBV28, the J gene TRBJ2-3; no firm D call. This CDR3 contains 12 residues. Germline V lookup: CDR1 MDHEN, CDR2 SYDVKM. Trimming left V 2 bases short and J 5 bases short, with 5 bases between. The DNA for the CDR3 is TGTGCCAGCAGTTTACCGGGAGATACGCAGTATTTT. Translation gives CASSLPGDTQYF.

This clone was detected only once. The V and J genes are TRBV27 and TRBJ2-7; TRBD1 matches at 7 bases. Germline V gene data show CDR1 as MNHEY and CDR2 as SMNVEV (reference sequence). This CDR3 spans 15 amino acids. The junction had 10 bases not matched to a gene; V was cut back by 4 bases and J by 4 bases. This CDR3 is CASSSSTGKGYEQYF. For the CDR3, the DNA is TGTGCCAGCAGTTCATCGACAGGGAAGGGGTACGAGCAGTACTTC.

This chain connects TRBV30 to TRBJ1-1; D gene ambiguous. V lost 5 bases and J lost 11, with 15 bases in between. The germline V gene encodes CDR1 GTSNPN and CDR2 SVGIG (reference sequence). This CDR3 is 11 amino acids long. CDR3 bases: TGTGCCTGGGGAACGGGAGCGGTGGCTTTCTTT. Its protein is CAWGTGAVAFF.

The chain combines TRBV5-1 with TRBJ2-5, with D tentatively TRBD2 (5 bases). V was clipped by 0 bases and J by 5 bases, with 17 bases between them. From germline, CDR1 is SGHRS and CDR2 YFSETQ. This CDR3 has 16 residues. The CDR3 loop is CASSLGALSERETQYF. The CDR3 DNA follows: TGCGCCAGCAGCTTGGGGGCCCTTAGCGAGCGGGAGACCCAGTACTTC. The entire variable domain, with the rest obtained from reference TRBV5-1 and TRBJ2-5, is as follows: KAGVTQTPRYLIKTRGQQVTLSCSPISGHRSVSWYQQTPGQGLQFLFEYFSETQRNKGNFPGRFSGRQFSNSRSEMNVSTLELGDSALYLCASSLGALSERETQYFGPGTRLLVL.

The chain uses TRBV5-4 and TRBJ2-1; TRBD2 agrees at 7 bases. The CDR3 length is 15 residues. CDR1 SGHNT and CDR2 YYREEE come from the germline V gene (reference sequence). The ends lost 4 bases at V and 3 bases at J; junction bases unmatched: 7. Here the CDR3 DNA reads TGTGCCAGCAGCCTCAGCGGGGTATACTACAATGAGCAGTTCTTC. This sequence encodes CASSLSGVYYNEQFF.